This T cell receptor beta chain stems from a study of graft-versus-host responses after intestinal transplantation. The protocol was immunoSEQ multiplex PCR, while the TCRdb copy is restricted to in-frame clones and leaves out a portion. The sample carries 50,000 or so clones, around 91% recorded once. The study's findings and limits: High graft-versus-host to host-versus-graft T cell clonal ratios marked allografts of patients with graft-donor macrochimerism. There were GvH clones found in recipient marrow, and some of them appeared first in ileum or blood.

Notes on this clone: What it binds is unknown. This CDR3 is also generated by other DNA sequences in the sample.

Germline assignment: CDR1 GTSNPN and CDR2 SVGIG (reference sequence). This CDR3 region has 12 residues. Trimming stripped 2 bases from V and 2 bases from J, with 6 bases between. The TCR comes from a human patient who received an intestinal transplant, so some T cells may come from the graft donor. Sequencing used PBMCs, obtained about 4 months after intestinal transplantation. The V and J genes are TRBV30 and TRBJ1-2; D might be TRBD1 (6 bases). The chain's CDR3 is CAWSTGNYGYTF. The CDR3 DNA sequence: TGTGCCTGGAGTACAGGGAACTATGGCTACACCTTC.